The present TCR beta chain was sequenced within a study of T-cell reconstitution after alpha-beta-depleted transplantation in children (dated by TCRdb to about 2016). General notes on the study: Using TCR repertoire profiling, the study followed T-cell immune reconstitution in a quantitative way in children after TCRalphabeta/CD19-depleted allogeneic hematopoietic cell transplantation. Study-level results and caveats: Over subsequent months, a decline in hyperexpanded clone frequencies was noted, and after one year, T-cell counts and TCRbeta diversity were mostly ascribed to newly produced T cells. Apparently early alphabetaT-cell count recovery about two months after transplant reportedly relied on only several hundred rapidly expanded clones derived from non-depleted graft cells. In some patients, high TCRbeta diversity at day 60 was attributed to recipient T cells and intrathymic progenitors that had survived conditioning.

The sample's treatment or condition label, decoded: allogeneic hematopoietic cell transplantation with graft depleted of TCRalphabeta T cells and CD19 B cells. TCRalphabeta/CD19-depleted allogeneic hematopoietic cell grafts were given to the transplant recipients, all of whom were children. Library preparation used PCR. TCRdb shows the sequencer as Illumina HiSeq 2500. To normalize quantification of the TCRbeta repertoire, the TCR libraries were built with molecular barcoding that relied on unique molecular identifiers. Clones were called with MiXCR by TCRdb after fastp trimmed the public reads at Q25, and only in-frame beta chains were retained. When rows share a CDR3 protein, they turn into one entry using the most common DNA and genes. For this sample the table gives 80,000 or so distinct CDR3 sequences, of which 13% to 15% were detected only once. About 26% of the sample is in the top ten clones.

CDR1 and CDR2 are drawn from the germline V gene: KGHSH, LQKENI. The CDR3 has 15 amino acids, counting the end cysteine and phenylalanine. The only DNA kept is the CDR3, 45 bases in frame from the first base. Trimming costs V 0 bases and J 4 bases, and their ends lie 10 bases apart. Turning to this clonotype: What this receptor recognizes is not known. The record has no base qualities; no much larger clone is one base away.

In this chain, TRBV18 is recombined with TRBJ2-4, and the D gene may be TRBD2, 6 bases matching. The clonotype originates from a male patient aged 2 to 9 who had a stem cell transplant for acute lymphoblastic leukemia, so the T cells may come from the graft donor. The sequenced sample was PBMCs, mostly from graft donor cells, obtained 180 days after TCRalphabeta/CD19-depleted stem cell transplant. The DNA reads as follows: TGTGCCAGCTCACCACCCGGGAGATCTAAAAACATTCAGTACTTC. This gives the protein CASSPPGRSKNIQYF.